The clone carrying this TCR beta chain was seen many times. These data come from a study of human T cells and chemical hapten exposure. Described time point: patch test 1, 2 weeks after DPC sensitization. Described treatment: therapeutic diphenylcyclopropenone sensitization with weekly scalp DPC. Trimming pared 3 bases from V and 6 bases from J, leaving 14 bases between. The CDR3 contains 14 residues. Germline lookup yields CDR1 KGHSH and CDR2 LQKENI. One entry per CDR3 protein, called by TCRdb with MiXCR from the RACE reads. This table has about 57,000 distinct CDR3 sequences, approximately 8.6% appearing once.

This TCR was sampled from a woman aged 40-49 years with alopecia areata. Some clones in this sample may be carry-over from other donors' samples. This specimen consisted of whole blood, obtained in connection with sensitization to the hapten diphenylcyclopropenone (DPC). This chain links TRBV18 with TRBJ1-1; TRBD1 might be the D (6 bases). In nucleotides, the CDR3 is TGTGCCAGCTCACCTTCCAGGGGCGCAGCTGAAGCTTTCTTT. This gives the protein CASSPSRGAAEAFF.